Below are 31 T cell receptor beta chains sequenced from a single sample in a study of T-cell reconstitution after alpha-beta-depleted transplantation in children. Researchers prepared the TCRbeta library using unique molecular identifiers, the study reports. Each CDR3 protein is one row after TCRdb ran MiXCR on the PCR reads. This sample has roughly 200,000 distinct CDR3 sequences, with about 7% found just once. The input for sequencing was PBMCs, taken before TCRalphabeta/CD19-depleted stem cell transplant. These receptors were obtained from a boy aged 2 to 9 with acute lymphoblastic leukemia, due to receive a stem cell transplant.

The rearrangement uses TRBV9 and TRBJ2-3; 9 bases agree with TRBD2. Trimming took 3 bases from V and 2 from J; bases not matched to a gene: 7. Germline-derived CDR1 and CDR2 are SGDLS and YYNGEE. The CDR3 has 16 residues. CDR3 in DNA: TGTGCCAGCAGCGGAGGAGCTAGCGGGACCACAGATACGCAGTATTTT. Translating it yields CASSGGASGTTDTQYF. The entire variable domain, with the rest obtained from reference TRBV9 and TRBJ2-3, is as follows: DSGVTQTPKHLITATGQRVTLRCSPRSGDLSVYWYQQSLDQGLQFLIQYYNGEERAKGNILERFSAQQFPDLHSELNLSSLELGDSALYFCASSGGASGTTDTQYFGPGTRLTVL.

There are many counts of this clonotype. The chain is built from TRBV29-1 and TRBJ1-1, with 10 positions matching TRBD1. The germline CDR1 and CDR2 sequences are SQVTM and ANQGSEA. The CDR3 is 13 residues long. The ends lost 7 bases at V and 3 bases at J; junction bases unmatched: 5. The CDR3 protein is CSARQGADTEAFF. In DNA, the CDR3 is TGCAGCGCCCGACAGGGGGCGGACACTGAAGCTTTCTTT.

The sample holds many counts of this clonotype. CDR3 nucleotide sequence: TGTGCCAGCAGGTTACCCCCCCGGGGTGAGCAGTTCTTC. It yields the protein CASRLPPRGEQFF. This sequence joins TRBV12-3 or TRBV12-4 and TRBJ2-1; maybe TRBD2 (5 bases). Trimming left V 6 bases short and J 9 bases short, with 15 bases between. This CDR3 has 13 residues.

This clonotype was counted at least ten times. The chain links TRBV11-2 to TRBJ1-6, with D hard to call. Germline loops: CDR1 SGHAT, CDR2 FQNNGV. Trimming pared 9 bases from V and 5 bases from J, leaving 11 bases between. The CDR3 runs to 13 residues. CDR3 protein: CASGRSNNSPLHF. The CDR3 DNA reads as TGTGCCAGTGGGCGCAGTAATAATTCACCCCTCCACTTT.

This clonotype was recorded at least ten times. For the CDR3, the DNA is TGCAGCGTGCCGAAAGCCCCGTCTAACTATGGCTACACCTTC. Its translation is CSVPKAPSNYGYTF. V gene TRBV29-1 combines with J gene TRBJ1-2; D is unresolved. Trimming pared 6 bases from V and 0 bases from J, leaving 14 bases between. Germline values: CDR1 SQVTM, CDR2 ANQGSEA. This CDR3 has 14 residues.

This clonotype showed up many times. This sequence joins TRBV28 and TRBJ2-5, with D uncertain. The CDR3 runs 11 residues. V lost 5 bases to trimming and J lost 5 bases, with 6 bases between them. Germline V gene data show CDR1 as MDHEN and CDR2 as SYDVKM. The CDR3 coding sequence is TGTGCCAGCAGTGAGACCGAGACCCAGTACTTC. The encoded protein is CASSETETQYF.

This clonotype was seen many times. This chain uses TRBV6-5 with TRBJ1-3; D perhaps matches TRBD1 (5 bases). The germline V gene has CDR1 MNHEY and CDR2 SVGAGI. Trimming shortened V by 5 bases and J by 0 bases, and 8 bases separated the two germline ends. CDR3 length equals 14 residues. The CDR3 reads CASSLGDSGNTIYF. The CDR3 DNA reads as TGTGCCAGCAGTCTAGGGGACTCTGGAAACACCATATATTTT.

The chain employs TRBV7-9 and TRBJ1-4, with 10 bases that match TRBD1. The junction had 6 bases not matched to a gene; V was cut back by 6 bases and J by 8 bases. This CDR3 comprises 14 residues. Germline V CDR1 and CDR2: SEHNR, FQNEAQ (reference sequence). DNA for the CDR3: TGTGCCAGCAGGCCCCGGGACAGGGGCGAAAAACTGTTTTTT. Amino acid sequence: CASRPRDRGEKLFF.

This chain links TRBV20-1 with TRBJ2-5; 7 positions agree with TRBD2. The V and J ends lost 5 bases and 1 base, in that order; junction bases with no gene match: 13. CDR1 and CDR2 from the germline V gene are DFQATT and SNEGSKA (reference sequence). The CDR3 consists of 16 residues. The chain's CDR3 is CSAPRGAGRRQETQYF. In DNA form, the CDR3 reads TGCAGTGCTCCGAGGGGAGCGGGGAGACGCCAAGAGACCCAGTACTTC.

This clonotype was counted only a few times. This rearrangement joins TRBV4-1 to TRBJ2-7; D not resolved. The CDR3 runs to 14 residues. Trimming took off 0 bases at V and 1 base at J, with 7 bases between the two ends. Per germline, CDR1 MGHRA and CDR2 YSYEKL. This chain's CDR3 is CASSQEADSYEQYF. The CDR3 region has the DNA TGCGCCAGCAGCCAAGAGGCAGATTCCTACGAGCAGTACTTC.

The sample holds many counts of this clonotype. This chain links TRBV5-1 with TRBJ2-3, with a possible D match to TRBD2 (5 bases). CDR3 length equals 15 residues. Germline V gene data show CDR1 as SGHRS and CDR2 as YFSETQ. V was trimmed by 5 bases and J by 1 base, leaving 14 bases between them. The CDR3 nucleotides are TGCGCCAGCAGTACTAGGGTGGGTGGCACAGATACGCAGTATTTT. It encodes CASSTRVGGTDTQYF.

The chain links TRBV7-8 to TRBJ2-7, with no clear D. V lost 5 bases and J lost 4, with 15 bases in between. The CDR3 has 14 residues. Germline V gives CDR1 SGHVS, CDR2 FQNEAQ. CDR3 in amino acids: CASSKGHVGYEQYF. The CDR3 nucleotides are TGTGCCAGCAGCAAAGGCCACGTAGGGTACGAGCAGTACTTC. The whole variable domain, remainder taken from reference TRBV7-8 and TRBJ2-7, is GAGVSQSPRYKVAKRGQDVALRCDPISGHVSLFWYQQALGQGPEFLTYFQNEAQLDKSGLPSDRFFAERPEGSVSTLKIQRTQQEDSAVYLCASSKGHVGYEQYFGPGTRLTVT.

This clonotype was counted at least ten times. V gene TRBV6-4 combines with J gene TRBJ2-1, with 10 bases aligning to TRBD2. The ends lost 2 bases at V and 4 bases at J; junction bases unmatched: 2. This CDR3 is 15 amino acids long. Germline assignment: CDR1 MRHNA and CDR2 SNTAGT. CDR3 sequence: CASSDSGGAYNEQFF. The CDR3 DNA reads as TGTGCCAGCAGTGACAGCGGGGGGGCATACAATGAGCAGTTCTTC.

In its sample, this clonotype was seen a few times. V usage is TRBV6-1 and J usage is TRBJ2-1, with 8 bases fitting TRBD2. CDR1 MNHNS and CDR2 SASEGT come from the germline V gene. The V segment lost 5 bases and the J segment 0 bases; nucleotides outside the gene matches: 6. The CDR3 loop spans 16 amino acids. The CDR3 DNA sequence: TGTGCCAGCAGTACCCTCAGCGGGAGCTCCTACAATGAGCAGTTCTTC. It translates to CASSTLSGSSYNEQFF.

In this sample, this clonotype turned up many times. The genes are TRBV5-5 and TRBJ2-1; no clear D. This CDR3 comprises 15 residues. V lost 0 bases and J 1 base, leaving 8 bases between the germline ends. The V gene's germline CDR1 is SGHKS and CDR2 YYEKEE (reference sequence). The CDR3 sequence: CASSLALLSYNEQFF. The CDR3 nucleotides are TGTGCCAGCAGCTTGGCTTTGCTGTCCTACAATGAGCAGTTCTTC.

This clonotype appeared a few times. The J gene is TRBJ2-1, the V gene TRBV30; 7 bases are a match to TRBD1. V gave up 2 bases and J gave up 4 bases; unmatched junction bases: 5. CDR1 is GTSNPN and CDR2 is SVGIG in the germline V gene (reference sequence). The CDR3 totals 14 residues. The CDR3: CAWSRGQEYNEQFF. CDR3 in DNA: TGTGCCTGGAGTCGAGGACAGGAGTACAATGAGCAGTTCTTC.

This clonotype showed up many times. This chain links TRBV18 with TRBJ2-7; a weak D match, TRBD1 (6 bases). The CDR3 consists of 15 residues. Trimming stripped 3 bases from V and 0 bases from J, with 12 bases between. Germline lookup yields CDR1 KGHSH and CDR2 LQKENI. CDR3 region: CASSPSDRTSYEQYF. CDR3 nucleotide sequence: TGTGCCAGCTCACCCTCAGACAGGACCTCCTACGAGCAGTACTTC.

This clonotype was seen a few times. The V and J genes are TRBV5-1 and TRBJ2-3; D may be TRBD2 (6 bases). The germline CDR1 and CDR2 sequences are SGHRS and YFSETQ. The ends were cut back, 1 base at V and 0 bases at J, with 15 bases in the middle. The CDR3 contains 17 residues. CDR3 nucleotide sequence: TGCGCCAGCAGCTTGAGCCCGCTAGCGATTAGCACAGATACGCAGTATTTT. Encoded protein: CASSLSPLAISTDTQYF.

This clonotype was observed a few times. The rearrangement links TRBV6-2 or TRBV6-3 to TRBJ2-4, with TRBD1 matching over 7 bases. The CDR3 sequence is 17 residues long. CDR1 MNHEY and CDR2 SVGEGT come from the germline V gene. V lost 4 bases and J lost 0; bases outside the gene matches: 9. The CDR3 is CASSSRQGQTAKNIQYF. The CDR3 DNA reads TGTGCCAGCAGTTCCCGACAGGGCCAAACAGCCAAAAACATTCAGTACTTC.

This sequence joins TRBV7-9 and TRBJ1-1, with D possibly being TRBD1 (5 bases). V lost 5 bases to trimming and J lost 1 base, with 14 bases between them. CDR1 SEHNR and CDR2 FQNEAQ come from the germline V gene (reference sequence). The CDR3 spans 15 residues. DNA of the CDR3: TGTGCCAGCAGCCCCCCGGGGGGAGGGAACACTGAAGCTTTCTTT. Protein sequence: CASSPPGGGNTEAFF.

This clonotype was picked up many times. The chain links TRBV29-1 to TRBJ2-5, with D perhaps TRBD1 or TRBD2 (5 bases each). The V end was cut by 5 bases, the J end by 4 bases, with 14 bases between. CDR3 length equals 13 residues. Germline V gives CDR1 SQVTM, CDR2 ANQGSEA. Written as DNA, the CDR3 is TGCAGCGTTCACCCAGGGACGGGAGAGACCCAGTACTTC. This encodes CSVHPGTGETQYF. Combining the CDR3 with reference TRBV29-1 and TRBJ2-5 gives the whole variable domain SAVISQKPSRDICQRGTSLTIQCQVDSQVTMMFWYRQQPGQSLTLIATANQGSEATYESGFVIDKFPISRPNLTFSTLTVSNMSPEDSSIYLCSVHPGTGETQYFGPGTRLLVL.

This clonotype occurred many times. This chain joins TRBV29-1 and TRBJ2-3, with a tentative D call TRBD2 (6 bases). CDR3 length: 14 residues. Germline V gives CDR1 SQVTM, CDR2 ANQGSEA. With 6 bases removed from V and 6 bases from J, the gap between germline ends came to 19 bases. For the CDR3, the DNA is TGCAGCGTAGGGGCGGGGAACCGGGGGGATACGCAGTATTTT. Translating it yields CSVGAGNRGDTQYF.

The table lists this clonotype with many counts. The chain recombines TRBV20-1 with TRBJ2-7; tentatively, D is TRBD1 (5 bases). There are 15 residues in the CDR3. V was shortened by 0 bases and J by 3 bases, with 15 bases between the two germline ends. CDR1 is DFQATT and CDR2 is SNEGSKA in the germline V gene (reference sequence). The CDR3 DNA reads as TGCAGTGCTAGAGAGTTGGTGGACACCAACTACGAGCAGTACTTC. As protein: CSARELVDTNYEQYF.

This clonotype was recorded at least ten times. V gene TRBV27 combines with J gene TRBJ2-1; D gene ambiguous. The germline V and J ends were trimmed by 5 bases and 0 bases, with 14 bases remaining between them. Germline V gene sequence: CDR1 MNHEY, CDR2 SMNVEV (reference sequence). CDR3 length: 16 amino acids. The DNA for the CDR3 is TGTGCCAGCAGTCTTCTGGACGCAAGCTCCTACAATGAGCAGTTCTTC. Translated: CASSLLDASSYNEQFF.

The chain has TRBV12-3 or TRBV12-4 and TRBJ1-3; the match to TRBD1 covers 7 bases. The length of the CDR3 is 17 residues. Trimming took 1 base from V and 0 from J; bases not matched to a gene: 6. CDR3 nucleotide sequence: TGTGCCAGCAGTTTAGGGTGGACAGGAACCTCTGGAAACACCATATATTTT. This gives the protein CASSLGWTGTSGNTIYF.

This clonotype was found many times. This CDR3 is CASSLAGSFYEQYF. CDR3 sequence (DNA): TGTGCCAGCAGCTTAGCCGGGTCTTTCTACGAGCAGTACTTC. The chain carries TRBV7-9 and TRBJ2-7; no clear D. The germline V gene has CDR1 SEHNR and CDR2 FQNEAQ (reference sequence). The CDR3 length is 14 residues. Trimming stripped 0 bases from V and 3 bases from J, with 9 bases between.

Many counts were recorded for this clonotype. The CDR3 DNA reads as TGTGCCAGCAGCTTTCTGGGGGCAGACACTGAAGCTTTCTTT. As protein: CASSFLGADTEAFF. The chain joins TRBV7-9 to TRBJ1-1, with D perhaps matching TRBD1 (6 bases). The V end lost 3 bases, the J end lost 3 bases, and 11 bases lay between the germline ends. This CDR3 is built from 14 residues. Per germline, CDR1 SEHNR and CDR2 FQNEAQ (reference sequence).

This clonotype came up a few times. V usage is TRBV3-1 and J usage is TRBJ2-6; possibly TRBD2 for D (5 bases). The germline CDR1 and CDR2 sequences are LGHDT and YNNKEL (reference sequence). The CDR3 totals 15 residues. The V end lost 5 bases, the J end lost 2 bases, and 10 bases lay between the germline ends. The CDR3: CASSETRAGANVLTF. DNA for the CDR3: TGTGCCAGCAGCGAAACTAGGGCTGGGGCCAACGTCCTGACTTTC.

The chain has TRBV6-2 or TRBV6-3 and TRBJ1-6, with 8 positions matching TRBD1. From germline, CDR1 is MNHEY and CDR2 SVGEGT. The ends lost 5 bases at V and 4 bases at J; junction bases unmatched: 4. This CDR3 is 15 amino acids long. The CDR3 spells CASSNDRGYNSPLHF. The CDR3 bases are TGTGCCAGCAGTAATGACAGGGGTTATAATTCACCCCTCCACTTT.

This clonotype came up a few times. This chain connects TRBV4-3 to TRBJ1-2; D possibly corresponds to TRBD1 (5 bases). V shed 4 bases and J shed 14 bases, with 20 bases lying between them. The CDR3 contains 13 residues. Germline CDR1 and CDR2: LGHNA and YSLEER. The CDR3 DNA reads TGCGCCAGCAGCCTTGAACTGGGGCAGGGCAGAACCTTC. Protein: CASSLELGQGRTF.

The chain employs TRBV25-1 and TRBJ2-1; maybe TRBD1 (5 bases). V lost 4 bases to trimming and J lost 2 bases, with 9 bases between them. Germline lookup yields CDR1 MGHDK and CDR2 SYGVNS. This CDR3 has 14 residues. CDR3 bases: TGTGCCAGCAGTGGGACAAGCCCCTACAATGAGCAGTTCTTC. The encoded protein is CASSGTSPYNEQFF.